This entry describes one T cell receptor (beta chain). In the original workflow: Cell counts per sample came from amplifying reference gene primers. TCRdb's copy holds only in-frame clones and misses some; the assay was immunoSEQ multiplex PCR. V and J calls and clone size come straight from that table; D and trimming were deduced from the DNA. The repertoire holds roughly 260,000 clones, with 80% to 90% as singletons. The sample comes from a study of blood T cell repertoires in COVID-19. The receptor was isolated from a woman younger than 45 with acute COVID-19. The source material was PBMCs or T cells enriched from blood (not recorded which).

CDR3 loop: CASVDEAGTDTQYF. The CDR3 DNA reads TGTGCCAGCGTTGACGAGGCGGGCACAGATACGCAGTATTTT. The gene calls are TRBV7-9 and TRBJ2-3, with no clear D. CDR1 and CDR2 (germline): SEHNR, FQNEAQ (reference sequence). V lost 8 bases and J lost 1, with 13 bases in between. CDR3 length equals 14 residues. Full variable domain (missing parts from reference TRBV7-9 and TRBJ2-3): DTGVSQNPRHKITKRGQNVTFRCDPISEHNRLYWYRQTLGQGPEFLTYFQNEAQLEKSRLLSDRFSAERPKGSFSTLEIQRTEQGDSAMYLCASVDEAGTDTQYFGPGTRLTVL.